These 16 T cell receptor beta chains originate from one sample sequenced in a study of shared clonotypes between healthy human individuals. The assay was immunoSEQ multiplex PCR, and TCRdb's table has in-frame clones only and misses some. In the table there are over 2,000,000 clones, just under 95% of which are singletons. Selected positively for CCR7 and CD45RO-negative, naive CD8 cells excluded terminally differentiated effector memory CD45RA+ cells. Sequenced material: naive CD8+ T cells from PBMCs. These receptors were taken from a man aged 18 to 35 in good health. Some clones in this sample may be carry-over from other donors' samples.

V usage is TRBV7-9 and J usage is TRBJ2-1, with 8 bases lining up with TRBD1. The CDR3 sequence is 17 residues long. Trimming took 5 bases from V and 0 from J; bases not matched to a gene: 9. CDR1 and CDR2 from the germline V gene are SEHNR and FQNEAQ (reference sequence). This chain's CDR3 is CASSQGASQSSYNEQFF. The CDR3 coding sequence is TGTGCCAGCAGCCAGGGGGCTTCCCAGAGCTCCTACAATGAGCAGTTCTTC. The full variable domain, rest sourced from reference TRBV7-9 and TRBJ2-1, is DTGVSQNPRHKITKRGQNVTFRCDPISEHNRLYWYRQTLGQGPEFLTYFQNEAQLEKSRLLSDRFSAERPKGSFSTLEIQRTEQGDSAMYLCASSQGASQSSYNEQFFGPGTRLTVL.

This rearrangement joins TRBV7-2 to TRBJ2-3, with unresolved D. CDR1 is SGHTA and CDR2 is FQGNSA in the germline V gene. CDR3 length: 13 amino acids. Trimming left V 0 bases short and J 4 bases short, with 5 bases between. The CDR3 reads CASSLAGPDTQYF. Written as DNA, the CDR3 is TGTGCCAGCAGCTTAGCTGGTCCAGATACGCAGTATTTT.

J is TRBJ2-1 and V is TRBV27; 7 bases are shared with TRBD1. Germline CDR1 is MNHEY and CDR2 is SMNVEV (reference sequence). The CDR3 is made up of 12 amino acids. V lost 5 bases and J lost 10; bases outside the gene matches: 5. CDR3 bases: TGTGCCAGCAGTGCTACAGGGGAAGAGCAGTTCTTC. It codes for CASSATGEEQFF.

J is TRBJ1-1 and V is TRBV2, with 8 positions matching TRBD1. The CDR3 has 16 residues. The J segment lost 1 base and the V segment lost 6 bases, leaving 10 bases of the junction unmatched. The V gene's germline CDR1 is SNHLY and CDR2 FYNNEI. CDR3 DNA: TGTGCCAGCAGCGGAACGAGGGACAGGAGGAACACTGAAGCTTTCTTT. Protein: CASSGTRDRRNTEAFF.

This chain connects TRBV27 to TRBJ2-2; TRBD2 matches at 16 bases. This CDR3 is 16 amino acids long. The V gene's germline CDR1 is MNHEY and CDR2 SMNVEV (reference sequence). The V segment lost 4 bases and the J segment 6 bases; nucleotides outside the gene matches: 2. CDR3: CASSWGLAGGPGELFF. The DNA of the CDR3 is TGTGCCAGCAGTTGGGGACTAGCGGGAGGGCCCGGGGAGCTGTTTTTT.

CDR3 bases: TGTGCCAGCAGCCCCGGGGTCCTGAACACCGGGGAGCTGTTTTTT. Its protein product is CASSPGVLNTGELFF. V usage is TRBV28 and J usage is TRBJ2-2, with D tentatively TRBD2 (5 bases). The length of the CDR3 is 15 residues. Germline-derived CDR1 and CDR2 are MDHEN and SYDVKM. The germline V and J ends were trimmed by 6 bases and 1 base, with 12 bases remaining between them.

This chain uses TRBV7-9 with TRBJ2-1; weak D call: TRBD2 (5 bases). V was clipped by 5 bases and J by 5 bases, with 16 bases between them. Per the germline V gene, CDR1 is SEHNR and CDR2 is FQNEAQ (reference sequence). This CDR3 region has 15 residues. The CDR3 protein is CASSRWPDGNNEQFF. CDR3 sequence (DNA): TGTGCCAGCAGCAGATGGCCGGACGGGAACAATGAGCAGTTCTTC.

The chain is built from TRBV7-8 and TRBJ1-5; D is unresolved. The length of the CDR3 is 14 residues. The V gene lost 1 base and the J gene lost 1 base, with 5 bases spanning the gap. Per the germline V gene, CDR1 is SGHVS and CDR2 is FQNEAQ. CDR3 sequence: CASSLDISNQPQHF. CDR3 DNA sequence: TGTGCCAGCAGCTTAGATATCAGCAATCAGCCCCAGCATTTT. Complete variable domain (other parts from reference TRBV7-8 and TRBJ1-5): GAGVSQSPRYKVAKRGQDVALRCDPISGHVSLFWYQQALGQGPEFLTYFQNEAQLDKSGLPSDRFFAERPEGSVSTLKIQRTQQEDSAVYLCASSLDISNQPQHFGDGTRLSIL.

A single count supports this clone. In the same sample, other DNA sequences code for this CDR3. The gene calls are TRBV4-1 and TRBJ2-7; maybe TRBD2 (6 bases). Germline lookup yields CDR1 MGHRA and CDR2 YSYEKL. The V end lost 0 bases, the J end lost 2 bases, and 8 bases lay between the germline ends. CDR3 length equals 14 residues. In nucleotides, the CDR3 is TGCGCCAGCAGCCAAGATCGCGGGACCTACGAGCAGTACTTC. It translates to CASSQDRGTYEQYF.

V is TRBV6-6 and J is TRBJ1-6; D gene uncertain. The V end lost 4 bases, the J end lost 9 bases, and 13 bases lay between the germline ends. There are 14 residues in the CDR3. Germline V gene lookup returns CDR1 MNHNY and CDR2 SVGAGI (reference sequence). CDR3 coding DNA: TGTGCCAGCAGTTCTTTGTCCCCTGGTTCACCCCTCCACTTT. Protein: CASSSLSPGSPLHF.

The genes are TRBV9 and TRBJ1-3, with D perhaps TRBD1 (5 bases). CDR1 and CDR2 from the germline V gene are SGDLS and YYNGEE. CDR3 length: 17 amino acids. Trimming shortened V by 0 bases and J by 0 bases, and 13 bases separated the two germline ends. Written as DNA, the CDR3 is TGTGCCAGCAGCGTAGGAGTGGGGGTTAGCTCTGGAAACACCATATATTTT. It codes for CASSVGVGVSSGNTIYF.

Regarding this clone: In the same sample, other DNA sequences code for this CDR3. The chain recombines TRBV27 with TRBJ1-2, with D unclear. The V end was cut by 3 bases, the J end by 4 bases, with 9 bases between. Per the germline V gene, CDR1 is MNHEY and CDR2 is SMNVEV (reference sequence). The CDR3 length is 13 residues. CDR3: CASSFGSSYGYTF. CDR3 nucleotide sequence: TGTGCCAGCAGTTTCGGGTCCTCCTATGGCTACACCTTC.

This chain joins TRBV19 and TRBJ2-1; 10 bases line up with TRBD2. The germline V gene has CDR1 LNHDA and CDR2 SQIVND (reference sequence). The V and J ends lost 6 bases and 9 bases, in that order; junction bases with no gene match: 20. The CDR3 runs to 18 residues. CDR3 loop: CASSDGTLYLAGGGEQFF. CDR3 nucleotides: TGTGCCAGTAGCGATGGAACCCTCTACTTAGCGGGAGGAGGTGAGCAGTTCTTC.

The rearrangement joins TRBV27 to TRBJ1-2, with 8 bases aligning to TRBD1. V shed 4 bases and J 5 bases; nucleotides not matched to a gene: 6. Germline CDR1 and CDR2: MNHEY and SMNVEV (reference sequence). The CDR3 runs 14 residues. The CDR3 is CASSSFRDRYGYTF. CDR3 nucleotide sequence: TGTGCCAGCAGTTCCTTCCGGGACAGGTATGGCTACACCTTC.

The genes are TRBV7-9 and TRBJ2-7, with a weak D call TRBD2 (7 bases). The CDR3 runs 14 residues. Germline V lookup: CDR1 SEHNR, CDR2 FQNEAQ (reference sequence). Trimming removed 5 bases from V and 2 bases from J, with 13 bases in between. CDR3 protein: CASSPRGQTYEQYF. DNA of the CDR3: TGTGCCAGCAGCCCGCGGGGGCAAACCTACGAGCAGTACTTC.

The chain couples TRBV15 to TRBJ2-1; maybe TRBD2 (6 bases). The V end lost 1 base, the J end lost 5 bases, and 12 bases lay between the germline ends. This CDR3 spans 15 amino acids. CDR1 and CDR2 from the germline V gene are LNHNV and YYDKDF (reference sequence). The CDR3: CATSRAGTSNNEQFF. The CDR3 DNA reads as TGTGCCACCAGCAGAGCGGGGACTTCGAACAATGAGCAGTTCTTC.